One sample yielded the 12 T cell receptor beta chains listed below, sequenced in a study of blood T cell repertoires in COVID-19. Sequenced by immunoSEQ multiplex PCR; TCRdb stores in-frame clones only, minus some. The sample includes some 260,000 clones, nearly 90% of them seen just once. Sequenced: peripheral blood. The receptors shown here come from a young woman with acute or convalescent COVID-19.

The CDR3: CASSEGRHRGNQPQHF. Here the CDR3 DNA reads TGTGCCAGCAGTGAAGGACGGCATCGGGGCAATCAGCCCCAGCATTTT. The genes are TRBV6-1 and TRBJ1-5; D gene ambiguous. V lost 1 base and J lost 2, with 12 bases in between. Looked up from germline, CDR1 is MNHNS and CDR2 is SASEGT. The CDR3 totals 16 residues.

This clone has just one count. This chain's CDR3 is CASSGYRDSNQPQHF. In DNA, the CDR3 is TGTGCCAGTAGTGGGTACCGGGATTCCAATCAGCCCCAGCATTTT. The rearrangement uses TRBV19 and TRBJ1-5; D remains ambiguous. The CDR3 runs to 15 residues. Trimming pared 5 bases from V and 3 bases from J, leaving 14 bases between. In germline, CDR1 is LNHDA, CDR2 SQIVND (reference sequence).

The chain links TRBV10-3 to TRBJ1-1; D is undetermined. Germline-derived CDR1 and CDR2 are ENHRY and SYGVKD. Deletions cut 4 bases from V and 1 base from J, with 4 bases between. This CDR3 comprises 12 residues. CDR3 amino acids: CAISGRNTEAFF. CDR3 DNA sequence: TGTGCCATCAGTGGGAGGAACACTGAAGCTTTCTTT.

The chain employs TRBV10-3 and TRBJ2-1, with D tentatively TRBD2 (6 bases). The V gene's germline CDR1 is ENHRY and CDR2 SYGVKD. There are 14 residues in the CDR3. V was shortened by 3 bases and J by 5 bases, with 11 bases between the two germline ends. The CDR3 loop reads CAISDGGANNEQFF. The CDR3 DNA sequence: TGTGCCATCAGTGATGGCGGGGCAAACAATGAGCAGTTCTTC.

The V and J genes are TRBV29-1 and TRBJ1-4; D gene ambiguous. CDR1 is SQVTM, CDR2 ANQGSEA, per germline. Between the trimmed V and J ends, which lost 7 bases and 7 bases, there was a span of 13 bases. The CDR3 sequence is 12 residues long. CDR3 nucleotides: TGCAGCGCCGGGATGAGAGGTGAAAAACTGTTTTTT. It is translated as CSAGMRGEKLFF. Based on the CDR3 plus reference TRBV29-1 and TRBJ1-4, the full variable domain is SAVISQKPSRDICQRGTSLTIQCQVDSQVTMMFWYRQQPGQSLTLIATANQGSEATYESGFVIDKFPISRPNLTFSTLTVSNMSPEDSSIYLCSAGMRGEKLFFGSGTQLSVL.

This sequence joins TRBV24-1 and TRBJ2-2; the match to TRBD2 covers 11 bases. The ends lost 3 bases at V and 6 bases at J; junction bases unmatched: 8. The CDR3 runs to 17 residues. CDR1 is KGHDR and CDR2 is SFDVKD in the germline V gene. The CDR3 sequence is CATSDPRTSGLSGELFF. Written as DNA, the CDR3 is TGTGCCACCAGTGATCCCCGGACTAGCGGGTTGTCCGGGGAGCTGTTTTTT.

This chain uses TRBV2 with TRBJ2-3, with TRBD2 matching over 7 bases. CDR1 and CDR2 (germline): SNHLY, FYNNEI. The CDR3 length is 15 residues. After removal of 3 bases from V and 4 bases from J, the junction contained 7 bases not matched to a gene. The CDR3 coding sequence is TGTGCCAGCAGTGATTACGGCGGGAGATCAGATACGCAGTATTTT. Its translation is CASSDYGGRSDTQYF.

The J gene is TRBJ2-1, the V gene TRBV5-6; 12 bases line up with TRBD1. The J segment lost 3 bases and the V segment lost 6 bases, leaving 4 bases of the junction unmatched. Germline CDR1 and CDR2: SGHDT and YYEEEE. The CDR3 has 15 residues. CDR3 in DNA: TGTGCCAGCACCGGGACAGGGGGCTTCTACAATGAGCAGTTCTTC. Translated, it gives CASTGTGGFYNEQFF.

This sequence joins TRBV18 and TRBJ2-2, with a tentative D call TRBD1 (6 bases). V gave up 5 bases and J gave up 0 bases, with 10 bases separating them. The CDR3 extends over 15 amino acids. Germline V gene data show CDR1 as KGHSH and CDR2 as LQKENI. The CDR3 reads CASSSSGANTGELFF. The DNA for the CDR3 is TGTGCCAGCTCAAGTTCAGGGGCGAACACCGGGGAGCTGTTTTTT.

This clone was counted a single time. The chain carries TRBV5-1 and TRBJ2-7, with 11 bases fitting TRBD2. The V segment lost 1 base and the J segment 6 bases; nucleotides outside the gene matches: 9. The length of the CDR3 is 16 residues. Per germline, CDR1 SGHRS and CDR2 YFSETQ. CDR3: CASSLLPSGTSGEQYF. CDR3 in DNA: TGCGCCAGCAGCTTGCTCCCGTCCGGGACTAGCGGCGAGCAGTACTTC.

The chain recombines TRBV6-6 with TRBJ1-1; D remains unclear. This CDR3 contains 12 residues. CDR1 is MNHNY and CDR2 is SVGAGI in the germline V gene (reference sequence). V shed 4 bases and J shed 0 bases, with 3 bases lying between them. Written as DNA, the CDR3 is TGTGCCAGCAGTTCAATGAACACTGAAGCTTTCTTT. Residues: CASSSMNTEAFF.

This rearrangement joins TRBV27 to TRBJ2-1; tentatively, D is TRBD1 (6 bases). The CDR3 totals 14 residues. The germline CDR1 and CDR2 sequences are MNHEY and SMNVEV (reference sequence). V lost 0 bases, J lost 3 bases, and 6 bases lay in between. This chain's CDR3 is CASSLSQGYNEQFF. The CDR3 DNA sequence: TGTGCCAGCAGTTTATCACAGGGCTACAATGAGCAGTTCTTC.